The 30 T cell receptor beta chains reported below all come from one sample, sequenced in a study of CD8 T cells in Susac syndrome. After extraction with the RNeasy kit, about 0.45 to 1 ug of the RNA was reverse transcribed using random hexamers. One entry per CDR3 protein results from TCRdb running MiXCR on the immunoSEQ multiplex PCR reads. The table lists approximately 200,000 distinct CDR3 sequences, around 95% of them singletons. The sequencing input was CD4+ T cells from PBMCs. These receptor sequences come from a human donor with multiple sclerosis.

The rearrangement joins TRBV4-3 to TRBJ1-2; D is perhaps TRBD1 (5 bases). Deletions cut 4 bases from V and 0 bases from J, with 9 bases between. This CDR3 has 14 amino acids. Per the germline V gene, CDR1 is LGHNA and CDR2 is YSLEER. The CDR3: CASSPQGSNYGYTF. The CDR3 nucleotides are TGCGCCAGCAGCCCCCAGGGTTCTAACTATGGCTACACCTTC.

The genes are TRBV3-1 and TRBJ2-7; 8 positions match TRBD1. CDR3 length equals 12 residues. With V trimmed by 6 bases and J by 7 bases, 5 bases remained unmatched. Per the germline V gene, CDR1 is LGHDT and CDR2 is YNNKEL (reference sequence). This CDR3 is CASSHRGSEQYF. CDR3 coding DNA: TGTGCCAGCAGTCACAGGGGGAGTGAGCAGTACTTC.

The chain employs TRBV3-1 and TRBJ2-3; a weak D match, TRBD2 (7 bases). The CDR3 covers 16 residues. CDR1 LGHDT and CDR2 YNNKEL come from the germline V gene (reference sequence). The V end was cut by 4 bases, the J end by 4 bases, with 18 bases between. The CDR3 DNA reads TGTGCCAGCAGCCTTCTTCGGGGGGCCCCCGCAGATACGCAGTATTTT. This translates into CASSLLRGAPADTQYF.

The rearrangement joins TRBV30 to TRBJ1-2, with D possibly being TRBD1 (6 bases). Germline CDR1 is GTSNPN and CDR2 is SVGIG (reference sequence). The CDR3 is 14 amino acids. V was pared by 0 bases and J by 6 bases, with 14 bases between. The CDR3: CAWSVRQGSDGYTF. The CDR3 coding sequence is TGTGCCTGGAGTGTAAGGCAGGGGTCTGATGGCTACACCTTC.

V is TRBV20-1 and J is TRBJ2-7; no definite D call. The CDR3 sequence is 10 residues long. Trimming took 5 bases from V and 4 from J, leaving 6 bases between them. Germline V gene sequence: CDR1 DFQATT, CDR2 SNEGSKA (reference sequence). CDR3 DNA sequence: TGCAGTGCTGACAAATACGAGCAGTACTTC. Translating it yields CSADKYEQYF.

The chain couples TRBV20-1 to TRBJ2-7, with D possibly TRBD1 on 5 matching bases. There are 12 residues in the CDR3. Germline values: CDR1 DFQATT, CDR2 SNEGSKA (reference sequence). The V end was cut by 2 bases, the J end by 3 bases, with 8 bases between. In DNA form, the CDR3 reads TGCAGTGCTAGATACAGGTTCTACGAGCAGTACTTC. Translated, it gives CSARYRFYEQYF.

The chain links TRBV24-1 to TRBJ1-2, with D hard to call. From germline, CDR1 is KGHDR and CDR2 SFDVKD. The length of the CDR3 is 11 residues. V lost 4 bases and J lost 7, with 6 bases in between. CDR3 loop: CATSEGSGYTF. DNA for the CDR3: TGTGCCACCAGTGAGGGGTCTGGCTACACCTTC.

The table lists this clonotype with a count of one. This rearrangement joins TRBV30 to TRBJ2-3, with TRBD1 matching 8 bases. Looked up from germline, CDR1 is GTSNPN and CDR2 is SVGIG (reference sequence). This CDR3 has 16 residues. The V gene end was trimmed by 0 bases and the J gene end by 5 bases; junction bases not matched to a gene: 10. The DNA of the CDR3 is TGTGCCTGGAGTGTAGACAGGGGAAGGTTTGGAGATACGCAGTATTTT. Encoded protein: CAWSVDRGRFGDTQYF. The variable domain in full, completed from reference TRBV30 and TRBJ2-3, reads SQTIHQWPATLVQPVGSPLSLECTVEGTSNPNLYWYRQAAGRGLQLLFYSVGIGQISSEVPQNLSASRPQDRQFILSSKKLLLSDSGFYLCAWSVDRGRFGDTQYFGPGTRLTVL.

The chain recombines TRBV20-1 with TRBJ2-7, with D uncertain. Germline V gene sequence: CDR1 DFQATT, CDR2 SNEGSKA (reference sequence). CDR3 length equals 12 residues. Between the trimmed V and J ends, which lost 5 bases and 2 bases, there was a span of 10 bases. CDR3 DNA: TGCAGTGCTTTGGGCTTTACCTACGAGCAGTACTTC. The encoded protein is CSALGFTYEQYF.

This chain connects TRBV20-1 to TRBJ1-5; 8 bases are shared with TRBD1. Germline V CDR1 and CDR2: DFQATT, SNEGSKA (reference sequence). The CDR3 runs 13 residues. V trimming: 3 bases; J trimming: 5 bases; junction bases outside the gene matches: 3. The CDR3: CSASGQGDQPQHF. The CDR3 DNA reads TGCAGTGCTAGCGGACAGGGAGATCAGCCCCAGCATTTT.

The CDR3 DNA sequence: TGCAGTGCTAGAGGGGGCTCCTCATCGAACACTGAAGCTTTCTTT. Its translation: CSARGGSSSNTEAFF. The chain employs TRBV20-1 and TRBJ1-1; a possible D gene is TRBD1 (5 bases). Trimming pared 1 base from V and 1 base from J, leaving 13 bases between. The germline gives CDR1 DFQATT, CDR2 SNEGSKA (reference sequence). The length of the CDR3 is 15 residues.

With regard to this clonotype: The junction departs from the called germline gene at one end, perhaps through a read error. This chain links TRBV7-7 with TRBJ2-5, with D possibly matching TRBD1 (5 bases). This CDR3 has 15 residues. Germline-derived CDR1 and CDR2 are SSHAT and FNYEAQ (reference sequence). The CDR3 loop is CASSLGLGVQETQYF. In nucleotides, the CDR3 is TGTGCTAGCAGCTTAGGATTAGGGGTTCAAGAGACCCAGTACTTC.

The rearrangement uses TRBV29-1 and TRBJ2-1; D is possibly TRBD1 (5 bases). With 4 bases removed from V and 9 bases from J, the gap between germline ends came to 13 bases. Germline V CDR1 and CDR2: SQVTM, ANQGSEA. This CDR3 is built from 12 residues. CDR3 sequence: CSVGQGITEQFF. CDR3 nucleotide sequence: TGCAGCGTTGGCCAGGGAATAACTGAGCAGTTCTTC.

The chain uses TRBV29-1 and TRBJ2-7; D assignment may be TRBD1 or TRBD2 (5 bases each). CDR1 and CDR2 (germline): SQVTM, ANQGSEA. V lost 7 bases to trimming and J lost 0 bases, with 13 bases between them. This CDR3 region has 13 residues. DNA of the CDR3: TGCAGCGCCAGGGACGGTTTCTCCTACGAGCAGTACTTC. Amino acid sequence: CSARDGFSYEQYF.

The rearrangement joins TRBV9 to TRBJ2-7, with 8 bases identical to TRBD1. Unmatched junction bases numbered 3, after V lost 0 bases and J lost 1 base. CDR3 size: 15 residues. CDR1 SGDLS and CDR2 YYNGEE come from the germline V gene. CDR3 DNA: TGTGCCAGCAGCGTAGGGACAGGGCTATCCTACGAGCAGTACTTC. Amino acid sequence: CASSVGTGLSYEQYF.

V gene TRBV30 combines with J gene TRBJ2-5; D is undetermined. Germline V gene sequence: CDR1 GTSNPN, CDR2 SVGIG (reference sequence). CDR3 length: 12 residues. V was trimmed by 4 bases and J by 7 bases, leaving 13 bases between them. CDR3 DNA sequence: TGTGCCTGGAAGACCGGCCCACGGACCCAGTACTTC. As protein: CAWKTGPRTQYF.

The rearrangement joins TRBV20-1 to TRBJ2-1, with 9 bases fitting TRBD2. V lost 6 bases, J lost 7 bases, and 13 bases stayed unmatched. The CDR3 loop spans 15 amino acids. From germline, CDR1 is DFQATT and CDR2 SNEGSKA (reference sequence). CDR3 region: CSAPTRGGIPNEQFF. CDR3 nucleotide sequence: TGCAGTGCGCCCACGCGGGGGGGGATACCTAATGAGCAGTTCTTC.

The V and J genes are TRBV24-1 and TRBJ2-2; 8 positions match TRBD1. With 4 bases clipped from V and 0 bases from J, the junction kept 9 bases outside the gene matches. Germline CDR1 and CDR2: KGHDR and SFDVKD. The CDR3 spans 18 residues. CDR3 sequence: CATSEARGRSTNTGELFF. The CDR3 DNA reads TGTGCCACCAGTGAGGCCAGGGGGCGAAGCACGAACACCGGGGAGCTGTTTTTT.

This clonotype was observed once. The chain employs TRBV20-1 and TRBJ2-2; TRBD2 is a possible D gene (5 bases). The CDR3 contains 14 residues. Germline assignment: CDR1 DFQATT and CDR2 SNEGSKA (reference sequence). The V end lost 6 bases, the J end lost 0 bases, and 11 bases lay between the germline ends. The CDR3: CSAKSGSNTGELFF. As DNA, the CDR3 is TGCAGTGCCAAGTCGGGGTCGAACACCGGGGAGCTGTTTTTT.

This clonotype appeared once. CDR3 loop: CAWNRGNNQPQHF. CDR3 in DNA: TGTGCCTGGAATCGAGGGAATAATCAGCCCCAGCATTTT. This sequence joins TRBV30 and TRBJ1-5, with unresolved D. The V end was cut by 4 bases, the J end by 4 bases, with 11 bases between. The CDR3 has 13 amino acids. From germline, CDR1 is GTSNPN and CDR2 SVGIG (reference sequence).

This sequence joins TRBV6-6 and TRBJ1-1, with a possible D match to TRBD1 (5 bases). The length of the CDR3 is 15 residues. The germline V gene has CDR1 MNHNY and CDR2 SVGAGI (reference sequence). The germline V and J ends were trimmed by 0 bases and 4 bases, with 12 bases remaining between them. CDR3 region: CASSYSPEGSTEAFF. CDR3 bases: TGTGCCAGCAGTTACTCCCCCGAGGGGAGCACTGAAGCTTTCTTT.

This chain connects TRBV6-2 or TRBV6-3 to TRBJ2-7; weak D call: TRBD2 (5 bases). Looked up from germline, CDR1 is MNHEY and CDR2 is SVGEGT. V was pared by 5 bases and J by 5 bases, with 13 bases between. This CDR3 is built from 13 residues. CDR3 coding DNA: TGTGCCAGCAGTGGCCCGGGGTCCCACGAGCAGTACTTC. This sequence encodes CASSGPGSHEQYF.

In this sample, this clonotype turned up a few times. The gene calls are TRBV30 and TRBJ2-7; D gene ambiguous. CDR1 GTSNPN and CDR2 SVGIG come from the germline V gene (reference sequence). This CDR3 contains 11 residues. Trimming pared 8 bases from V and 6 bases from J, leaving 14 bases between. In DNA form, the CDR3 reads TGTGCCCTAAAATGGGCTGCCGAGCAGTACTTC. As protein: CALKWAAEQYF.

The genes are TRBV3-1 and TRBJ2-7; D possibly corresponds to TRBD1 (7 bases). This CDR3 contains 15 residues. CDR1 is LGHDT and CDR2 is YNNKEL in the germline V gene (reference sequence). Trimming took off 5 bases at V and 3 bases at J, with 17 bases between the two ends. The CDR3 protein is CASSFLGGQYYEQYF. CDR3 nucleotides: TGTGCCAGCAGCTTTCTGGGGGGACAGTACTACGAGCAGTACTTC.

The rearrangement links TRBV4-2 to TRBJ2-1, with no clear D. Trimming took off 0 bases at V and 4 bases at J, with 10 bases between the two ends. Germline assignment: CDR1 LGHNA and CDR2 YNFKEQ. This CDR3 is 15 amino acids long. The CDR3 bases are TGTGCCAGCAGCCAAGATCAAACACCTTACAATGAGCAGTTCTTC. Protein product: CASSQDQTPYNEQFF.

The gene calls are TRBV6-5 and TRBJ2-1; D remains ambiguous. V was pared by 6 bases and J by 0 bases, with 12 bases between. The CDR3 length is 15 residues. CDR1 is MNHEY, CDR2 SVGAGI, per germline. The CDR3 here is CASSPDKSSYNEQFF. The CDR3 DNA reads TGTGCCAGCAGCCCCGACAAAAGCTCCTACAATGAGCAGTTCTTC.

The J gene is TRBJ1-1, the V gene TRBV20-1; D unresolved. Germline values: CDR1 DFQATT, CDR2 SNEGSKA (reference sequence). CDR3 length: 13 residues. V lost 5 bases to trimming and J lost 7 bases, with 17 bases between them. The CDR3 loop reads CSAARTGGSEAFF. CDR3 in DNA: TGCAGTGCTGCCCGGACCGGCGGGAGTGAAGCTTTCTTT.

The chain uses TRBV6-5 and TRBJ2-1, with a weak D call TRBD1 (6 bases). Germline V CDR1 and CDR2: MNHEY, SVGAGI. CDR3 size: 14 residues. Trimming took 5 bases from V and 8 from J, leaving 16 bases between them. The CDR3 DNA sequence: TGTGCCAGCAGTCGGACAGTAGGAAAGTATGAGCAGTTCTTC. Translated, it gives CASSRTVGKYEQFF.

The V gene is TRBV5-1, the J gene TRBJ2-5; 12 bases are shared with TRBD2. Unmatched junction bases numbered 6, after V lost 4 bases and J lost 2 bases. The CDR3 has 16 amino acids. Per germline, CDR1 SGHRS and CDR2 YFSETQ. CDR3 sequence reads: CASSPPSGGAQETQYF. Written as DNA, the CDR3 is TGCGCCAGCAGCCCTCCTAGCGGGGGGGCTCAAGAGACCCAGTACTTC.

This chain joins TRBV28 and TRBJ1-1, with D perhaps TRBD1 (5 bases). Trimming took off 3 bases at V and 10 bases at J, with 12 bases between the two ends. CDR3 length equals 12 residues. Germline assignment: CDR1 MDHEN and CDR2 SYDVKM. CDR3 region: CASSLKGSRAFF. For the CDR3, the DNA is TGTGCCAGCAGTTTGAAGGGGTCTAGAGCTTTCTTT.